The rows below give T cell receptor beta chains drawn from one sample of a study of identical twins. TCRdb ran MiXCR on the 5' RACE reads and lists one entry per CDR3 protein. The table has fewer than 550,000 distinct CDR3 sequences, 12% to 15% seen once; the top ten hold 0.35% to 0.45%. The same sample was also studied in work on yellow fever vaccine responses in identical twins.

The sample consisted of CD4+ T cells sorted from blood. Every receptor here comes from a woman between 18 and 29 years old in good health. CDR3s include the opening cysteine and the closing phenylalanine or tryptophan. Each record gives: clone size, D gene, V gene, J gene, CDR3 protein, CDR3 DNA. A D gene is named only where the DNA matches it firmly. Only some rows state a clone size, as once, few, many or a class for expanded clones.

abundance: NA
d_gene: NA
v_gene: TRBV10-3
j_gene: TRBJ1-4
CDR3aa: CAISDKGGDEKLFF
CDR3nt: TGTGCCATCAGTGATAAGGGAGGAGATGAAAAACTGTTTTTT

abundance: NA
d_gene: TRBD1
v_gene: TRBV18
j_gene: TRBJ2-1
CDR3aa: CASSPSGTGRNEQFF
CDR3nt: TGTGCCAGCTCACCCTCCGGGACAGGACGCAATGAGCAGTTCTTC

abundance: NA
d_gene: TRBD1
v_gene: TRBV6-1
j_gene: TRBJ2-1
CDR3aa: CASRLTGGEQFF
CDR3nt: TGTGCCAGCAGACTGACAGGGGGCGAGCAGTTCTTC

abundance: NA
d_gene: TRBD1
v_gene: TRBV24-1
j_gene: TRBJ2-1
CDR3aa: CATSPGDSYNEQFF
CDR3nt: TGTGCCACCAGTCCCGGGGACAGTTACAATGAGCAGTTCTTC

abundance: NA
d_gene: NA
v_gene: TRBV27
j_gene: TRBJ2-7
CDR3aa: CASSFGGSAYEQYF
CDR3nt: TGTGCCAGCAGTTTTGGCGGATCAGCCTACGAGCAGTACTTC

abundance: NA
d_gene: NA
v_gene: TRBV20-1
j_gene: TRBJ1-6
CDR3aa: CSANRRDNSPLHF
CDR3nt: TGCAGTGCTAATCGTCGTGATAATTCACCCCTCCACTTT

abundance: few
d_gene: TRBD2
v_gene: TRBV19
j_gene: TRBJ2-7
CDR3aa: CASSIGLAGGEQYF
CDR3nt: TGTGCCAGTAGTATAGGCCTAGCGGGAGGCGAGCAGTACTTC

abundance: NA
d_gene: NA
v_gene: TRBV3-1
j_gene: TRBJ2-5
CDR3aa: CASSQEYGGKETQYF
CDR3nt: TGTGCCAGCAGCCAAGAGTACGGCGGGAAAGAGACCCAGTACTTC

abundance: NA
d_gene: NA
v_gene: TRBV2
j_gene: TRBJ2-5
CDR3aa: CASSELPRETQYF
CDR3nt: TGTGCCAGCAGTGAATTACCCCGGGAGACCCAGTACTTC

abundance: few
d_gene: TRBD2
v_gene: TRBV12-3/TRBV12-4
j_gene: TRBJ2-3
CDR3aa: CASSVRGASGKDTQYF
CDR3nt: TGTGCCAGCAGTGTCCGTGGGGCTAGCGGGAAAGATACGCAGTATTTT